The T cell receptor beta chain under discussion was sequenced for a study of cytotoxic CD8 clonotypes in ibrutinib-treated CLL. Study-wide background: On average, each sample had about 250,000 productive templates and approximately 85,000 productive rearrangements.

Some clones are missing from TCRdb's copy, which holds only in-frame ones; the method was immunoSEQ multiplex PCR. This table has some 130,000 clones, under 90% appearing once. Looked up from germline, CDR1 is LNHDA and CDR2 is SQIVND (reference sequence). CDR3 length: 16 residues. Losses at the gene ends were 7 bases for V and 3 bases for J; bases not matched to a gene: 10. This sample comprised PBMCs, obtained after 24 months of ibrutinib treatment. The TCR comes from a human donor with chronic lymphocytic leukemia. V and J are TRBV19 and TRBJ1-2, with 11 nucleotides matching TRBD1. The CDR3 DNA reads as TGTGCCAGTACCACCGGGACAGGGGGTTCTTACTATGGCTACACCTTC. Translated, it gives CASTTGTGGSYYGYTF.